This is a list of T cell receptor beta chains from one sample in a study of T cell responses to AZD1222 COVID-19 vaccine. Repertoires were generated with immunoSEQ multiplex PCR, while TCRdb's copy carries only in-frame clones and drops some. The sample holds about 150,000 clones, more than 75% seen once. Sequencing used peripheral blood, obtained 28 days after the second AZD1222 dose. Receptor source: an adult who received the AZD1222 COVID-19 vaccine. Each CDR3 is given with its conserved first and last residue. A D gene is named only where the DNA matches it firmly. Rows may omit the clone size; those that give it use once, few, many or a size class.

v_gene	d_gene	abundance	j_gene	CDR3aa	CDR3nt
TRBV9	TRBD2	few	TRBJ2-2	CASSPPGGLAGDTGELFF	TGTGCCAGCAGCCCACCGGGTGGGCTAGCGGGAGACACCGGGGAGCTGTTTTTT
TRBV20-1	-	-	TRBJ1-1	CSADQRTEAFF	TGCAGTGCGGACCAGAGGACTGAAGCTTTCTTT
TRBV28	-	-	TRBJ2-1	CASSLLANEQFF	TGTGCCAGCAGTTTACTGGCGAATGAGCAGTTCTTC
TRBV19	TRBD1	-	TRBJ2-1	CASSIRTGDYNEQFF	TGTGCCAGTAGTATTCGGACAGGTGACTACAATGAGCAGTTCTTC
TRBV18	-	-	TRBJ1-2	CASSPGTSNYGYTF	TGTGCCAGCTCACCAGGGACGAGCAACTATGGCTACACCTTC
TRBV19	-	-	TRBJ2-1	CASSILSGATYNEQFF	TGTGCCAGTAGTATTCTCTCAGGGGCTACCTACAATGAGCAGTTCTTC
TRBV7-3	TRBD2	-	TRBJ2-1	CASSLMAGGYNEQFF	TGTGCCAGCAGCTTAATGGCGGGAGGGTACAATGAGCAGTTCTTC
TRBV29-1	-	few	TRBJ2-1	CSAVRGTLGNEQFF	TGCAGCGCTGTCCGTGGGACCTTGGGCAATGAGCAGTTCTTC
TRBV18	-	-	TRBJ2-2	CASSPPTGELFF	TGTGCCAGCTCACCACCGACCGGGGAGCTGTTTTTT
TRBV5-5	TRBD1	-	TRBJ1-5	CASSFSGGDQPQHF	TGTGCCAGCAGCTTTTCAGGGGGGGATCAGCCCCAGCATTTT
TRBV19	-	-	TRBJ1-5	CASSRTAGNQPQHF	TGTGCCAGTAGTAGGACAGCTGGCAATCAGCCCCAGCATTTT
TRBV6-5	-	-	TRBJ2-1	CASSSPVSRGYNEQFF	TGTGCCAGCAGTTCCCCTGTTTCTCGGGGGTACAATGAGCAGTTCTTC
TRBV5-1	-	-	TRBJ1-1	CASTLLGTEAFF	TGCGCCAGCACCCTCCTGGGGACTGAAGCTTTCTTT